This T cell receptor beta chain comes out of a study of breast tumors, draining lymph nodes, adjacent tissues. Study results and limitations: That most tumor T cells come from lymph nodes remained unproven. Luminal-like breast cancer showed significantly higher tumor–nontumor repertoire similarity than basal-like. Tumor repertoires ranked between lymph nodes and nontumor tissue in diversity, with V and J gene preferences.

The CDR3 has 16 amino acids. Trimming took off 5 bases at V and 5 bases at J, with 17 bases between the two ends. CDR1 is SGDLS and CDR2 is YYNGEE in the germline V gene. Each CDR3 protein is one row after TCRdb ran MiXCR on the multiplex PCR reads. This table has under 80,000 distinct CDR3 sequences, roughly 44% appearing once. This clonotype was seen repeatedly, ten times or more. The antigen is not known. The specimen was breast tumor tissue. The source of this sequence is a female donor with breast cancer. Some clones in this sample may be carry-over from other donors' samples. The chain employs TRBV9 and TRBJ1-6; no clear D gene. Written as DNA, the CDR3 is TGTGCCAGCAGTGGATCCCTCGGGTGGGATAATTCACCCCTCCACTTT. This encodes CASSGSLGWDNSPLHF.